These T cell receptor beta chains were read from a single sample in a study of OX40 agonist ivuxolimab in advanced cancers. TCRdb's copy holds only in-frame clones and misses some; the assay was immunoSEQ multiplex PCR. The sample records roughly 70,000 clones, roughly 80% being singletons. The sequences come from CD4+ or CD8+ T cells sorted from blood, collected in a trial of the OX40 agonist ivuxolimab. The receptor source for this set is an adult with an advanced solid tumor such as melanoma, head and neck, liver or kidney cancer. Each CDR3 is given with its conserved first and last residue.

len,v_gene,CDR3aa
13,TRBV7-6,CASSYRTKETQYF
19,TRBV7-2,CASSLALMGLAGAGETQYF
16,TRBV11-3,CASSLMTGGSGNTIYF
14,TRBV10-3,CAISESGSGNTIYF
13,TRBV19,CASSRTGDTEAFF
14,TRBV5-4,CASSLTPGGGELFF
16,TRBV5-4,CASSLDLAGGSKTQYF
15,TRBV11-3,CASSRRVAGSTEAFF
15,TRBV19,CASTPPTSSYNEQFF
13,TRBV4-3,CASSQVEQGANTF
15,TRBV2,CASSVGTERWETQYF
15,TRBV27,CASSLFGSSTGELFF
16,TRBV21-1,CASSKARAGDTDTQYF
15,TRBV7-2,CASSLLGGATDTQYF
12,TRBV30,CAWSGPDEKLFF
16,TRBV4-1,CASSGILRDRTAKPFF
15,TRBV7-9,CASSLQLAETGELFF
16,TRBV21-1,CASSKGRDRGEQPQHF
12,TRBV5-1,CASSSTGVEQYF
16,TRBV11-3,CASSLGRDSNTGELFF
16,TRBV19,CASRLGLYPGANVLTF
11,TRBV5-4,CATGTDYGYTF
15,TRBV5-6,CASGPAGWGSNEQFF
14,TRBV9,CASSATGDGNTIYF
13,TRBV30,CAWSGVSRDTIYF
12,TRBV5-6,CASSLEDYEQFF
15,TRBV15,CATSRAFGNQETQYF
13,TRBV19,CASSPRNSYEQYF
16,TRBV19,CASSLGLAGFQETQYF
14,TRBV4-2,CASSHGRGTDTQYF
15,TRBV30,CAWSLKGTGTYEQYF
13,TRBV29-1,CSAPVSGGETQYF
15,TRBV6-1,CASSQTGGVNQPQHF
15,TRBV10-3,CAISIADRGTYEQYF
13,TRBV12-5,CASGLVRDEKLFF
17,TRBV7-9,CASSSQRGLAGVNEQFF
15,TRBV5-4,CASSLAGGALNEQFF
12,TRBV29-1,CSVDRVQVLGDF
14,TRBV6-1,CASSQGGFAYEQYF
14,TRBV27,CASSFTGPRATQYF
15,TRBV19,CASRKLTDSSYEQYF
10,TRBV20-1,CSARGREAFF
13,TRBV9,CASARDNSYEQYF
15,TRBV6-6,CASSYSVHRDYEQYF
14,TRBV25-1,CASSDSSGVYEQYF
14,TRBV7-2,CASIPSGRTDTQYF
15,TRBV5-1,CASSPGGGQVTEAFF
14,TRBV6-1,CASTEGVHNQPQHF
13,TRBV19,CASSPSYNYGYTF
15,TRBV2,CASSASVTGNYGYTF
15,TRBV28,CASSLWGQSPQPQHF
15,TRBV30,CAWTTITTGGHGYTF
16,TRBV5-4,CASSLGTSGGKREQYF
12,TRBV30,CAWKRASQWQYF
16,TRBV18,CASSPTRQGPTYEQYF